This T cell receptor beta chain was observed in a study of OX40 agonist ivuxolimab in advanced cancers. Overall study context: The drug used for patients, ivuxolimab, was an agonistic anti-OX40 (CD134) antibody. Patients in the trial were receiving intravenous ivuxolimab every 2 weeks, at doses of 0.01 to 10 mg/kg. Study-wide points: Clonal expansion from baseline to week 6 occurred in both CD4+ and CD8+ T cells.

As regards this clone: Its antigen is not known.

Produced via immunoSEQ multiplex PCR; TCRdb's table is partial and in-frame only. The table includes about 50,000 clones, 82% detected once. Germline-derived CDR1 and CDR2 are SGHRS and YFSETQ. V was trimmed by 1 base and J by 5 bases, leaving 13 bases between them. The CDR3 has 15 amino acids. The receptor was derived from an adult with an advanced solid tumor such as melanoma, head and neck, liver or kidney cancer. Sequenced here: CD4+ or CD8+ T cells sorted from blood, sampled in a trial of the OX40 agonist ivuxolimab. The V gene is TRBV5-1, the J gene TRBJ2-1; perhaps TRBD1 as D (6 bases). Written as DNA, the CDR3 is TGCGCCAGCAGCTTGACAGGGATTTATCACAATGAGCAGTTCTTC. Its protein product is CASSLTGIYHNEQFF.